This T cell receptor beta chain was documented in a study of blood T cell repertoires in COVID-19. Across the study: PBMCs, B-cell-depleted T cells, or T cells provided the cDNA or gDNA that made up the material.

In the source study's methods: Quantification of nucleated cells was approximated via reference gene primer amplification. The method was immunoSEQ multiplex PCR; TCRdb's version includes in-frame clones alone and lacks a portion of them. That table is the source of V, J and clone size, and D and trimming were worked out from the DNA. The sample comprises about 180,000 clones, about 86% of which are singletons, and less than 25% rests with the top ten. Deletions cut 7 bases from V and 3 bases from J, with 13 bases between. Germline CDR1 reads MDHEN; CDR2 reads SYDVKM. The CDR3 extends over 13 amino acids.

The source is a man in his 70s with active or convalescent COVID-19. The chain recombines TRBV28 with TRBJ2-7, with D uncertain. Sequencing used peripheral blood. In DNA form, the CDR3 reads TGTGCCAGCACGTACAGCTTGGGCTACGAGCAGTACTTC. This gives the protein CASTYSLGYEQYF.